Listed here are 13 T cell receptor beta chains from one sample, sequenced in a study of graft-versus-host responses after intestinal transplantation. Their cognate antigens are unknown. Clones were read by immunoSEQ multiplex PCR, and TCRdb kept only the in-frame ones, dropping some. This sample has some 90,000 clones, with 85% to 95% found just once. Sequenced material: unstimulated CD8+ T cells sorted from spleen or lymph node cells, taken before transplant. Every receptor here comes from a human donor who was the organ donor for an intestinal transplant.

The chain combines TRBV7-8 with TRBJ1-2; D possibly corresponds to TRBD1 (5 bases). Germline V gene data show CDR1 as SGHVS and CDR2 as FQNEAQ. The length of the CDR3 is 15 residues. Trimming removed 2 bases at V and 4 bases at J, with 14 bases between. The CDR3 region is CASSLRGSLGYGYTF. In nucleotides, the CDR3 is TGTGCCAGCAGCTTAAGGGGAAGCCTGGGCTATGGCTACACCTTC.

The chain is built from TRBV27 and TRBJ2-7, with 7 bases identical to TRBD2. This CDR3 is 15 amino acids long. The V gene end was trimmed by 5 bases and the J gene end by 4 bases; junction bases not matched to a gene: 11. Germline assignment: CDR1 MNHEY and CDR2 SMNVEV (reference sequence). CDR3 DNA: TGTGCCAGCAGTCCCCGGGGAGGGGCAAGTTACGAGCAGTACTTC. This codes for CASSPRGGASYEQYF.

The CDR3 DNA is TGCGCCAGCAGCCACTTTTCGGGACTAGCCTACAATGAGCAGTTCTTC. It codes for CASSHFSGLAYNEQFF. This sequence joins TRBV4-1 and TRBJ2-1, with TRBD2 matching 8 bases. Trimming cost V 3 bases and J 2 bases; bases outside gene matches: 6. Germline lookup yields CDR1 MGHRA and CDR2 YSYEKL. This CDR3 has 16 amino acids.

The rearrangement joins TRBV7-8 to TRBJ2-5; 12 nucleotides agree with TRBD2. Trimming at V came to 5 bases and at J to 0 bases, leaving 1 base not matched to a gene. The CDR3 totals 15 residues. The germline gives CDR1 SGHVS, CDR2 FQNEAQ. For the CDR3, the DNA is TGTGCCAGCAGCCCTAGCGGGGGGGACCAAGAGACCCAGTACTTC. Protein product: CASSPSGGDQETQYF.

The V call is TRBV27, the J call TRBJ2-2; tentative D call: TRBD1 (6 bases). Trimming took off 6 bases at V and 5 bases at J, with 13 bases between the two ends. There are 14 residues in the CDR3. Germline V gene sequence: CDR1 MNHEY, CDR2 SMNVEV (reference sequence). CDR3 region: CASSTYRETGELFF. As DNA, the CDR3 is TGTGCCAGCAGCACATACAGGGAAACCGGGGAGCTGTTTTTT.

The chain has TRBV9 and TRBJ1-1; D is perhaps TRBD1 (5 bases). Germline lookup yields CDR1 SGDLS and CDR2 YYNGEE. The CDR3 is 14 residues long. Trimming pared 4 bases from V and 4 bases from J, leaving 14 bases between. CDR3 coding DNA: TGTGCCAGCAGCCGTTGGGGCCTGGGCACTGAAGCTTTCTTT. Its translation: CASSRWGLGTEAFF. Based on the CDR3 plus reference TRBV9 and TRBJ1-1, the full variable domain is DSGVTQTPKHLITATGQRVTLRCSPRSGDLSVYWYQQSLDQGLQFLIQYYNGEERAKGNILERFSAQQFPDLHSELNLSSLELGDSALYFCASSRWGLGTEAFFGQGTRLTVV.

In this sample, this clone turned up once. The chain joins TRBV5-4 to TRBJ2-7, with TRBD1 as a possible D gene (5 bases). With 0 bases removed from V and 3 bases from J, the gap between germline ends came to 16 bases. The CDR3 sequence is 16 residues long. Germline loops: CDR1 SGHNT, CDR2 YYREEE (reference sequence). CDR3 residues: CASSLGDRRTYYEQYF. The CDR3 DNA follows: TGTGCCAGCAGCTTGGGCGACAGAAGAACTTACTACGAGCAGTACTTC.

The chain joins TRBV19 to TRBJ1-1, with a weak D call TRBD1 (5 bases). The CDR3 runs to 12 residues. Germline lookup yields CDR1 LNHDA and CDR2 SQIVND (reference sequence). V lost 7 bases and J lost 1, with 7 bases in between. The CDR3 bases are TGTGCCAGTATTCAGGGGAACACTGAAGCTTTCTTT. As protein: CASIQGNTEAFF.

The rearrangement links TRBV4-1 to TRBJ1-1; no clear D. The V and J ends lost 0 bases and 4 bases respectively, with 12 bases between them. The CDR3 contains 15 residues. Germline CDR1 MGHRA, CDR2 YSYEKL. The CDR3 DNA sequence: TGCGCCAGCAGCCAAGATAAAGAGGAGGGCACTGAAGCTTTCTTT. It encodes CASSQDKEEGTEAFF.

This clone was counted between two and nine times. This chain uses TRBV4-1 with TRBJ2-7, with 8 bases aligning to TRBD2. V was pared by 1 base and J by 3 bases, with 8 bases of the junction left unmatched. This CDR3 has 16 residues. Germline V gene lookup returns CDR1 MGHRA and CDR2 YSYEKL. CDR3 DNA sequence: TGCGCCAGCAGCCAAGGTGGCGGGGGGTATAGCTACGAGCAGTACTTC. Translated: CASSQGGGGYSYEQYF.

The chain has TRBV4-2 and TRBJ2-3; 12 positions match TRBD2. J gave up 7 bases and V 3 bases, and 8 bases lay outside the gene matches. Germline V lookup: CDR1 LGHNA, CDR2 YNFKEQ. The CDR3 is 16 residues long. Written as DNA, the CDR3 is TGTGCCAGCAGCCAGGCCCTAGCGGGGGGGCGGAATACGCAGTATTTT. This encodes CASSQALAGGRNTQYF.

The chain recombines TRBV4-1 with TRBJ1-5; D uncertain. Germline V gene sequence: CDR1 MGHRA, CDR2 YSYEKL. CDR3 length equals 14 residues. Trimming took 0 bases from V and 4 from J, leaving 7 bases between them. The CDR3 reads CASSQDLLNQPQHF. The CDR3 bases are TGCGCCAGCAGCCAAGATCTTCTGAATCAGCCCCAGCATTTT.

This chain joins TRBV6-5 and TRBJ1-3, with a possible D match to TRBD1 (5 bases). CDR3 length: 14 residues. Germline V gene data show CDR1 as MNHEY and CDR2 as SVGAGI. V was trimmed by 5 bases and J by 4 bases, leaving 12 bases between them. The CDR3, as DNA: TGTGCCAGCAGTGGATCAGGGTTAGGAAACACCATATATTTT. This gives the protein CASSGSGLGNTIYF.